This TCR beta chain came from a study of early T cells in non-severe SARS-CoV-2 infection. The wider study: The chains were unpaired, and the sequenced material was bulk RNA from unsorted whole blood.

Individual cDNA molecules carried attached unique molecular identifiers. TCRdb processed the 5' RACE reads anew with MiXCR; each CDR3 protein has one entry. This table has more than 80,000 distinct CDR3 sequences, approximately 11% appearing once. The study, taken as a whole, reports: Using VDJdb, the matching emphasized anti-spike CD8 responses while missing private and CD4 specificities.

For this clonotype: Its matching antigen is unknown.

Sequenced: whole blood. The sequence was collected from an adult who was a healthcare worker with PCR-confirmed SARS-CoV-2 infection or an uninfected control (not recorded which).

The CDR3 protein is CASSVSGLAGVPFSYEQYF. The DNA of the CDR3 is TGTGCCAGCAGCGTATCAGGACTAGCGGGGGTTCCTTTCTCCTACGAGCAGTACTTC. The V call is TRBV9, the J call TRBJ2-7; TRBD2 matches 13 bases. V dropped 1 base and J dropped 0; count of bases not matched to a gene: 10. The CDR3 extends over 19 amino acids. CDR1 is SGDLS and CDR2 is YYNGEE in the germline V gene.